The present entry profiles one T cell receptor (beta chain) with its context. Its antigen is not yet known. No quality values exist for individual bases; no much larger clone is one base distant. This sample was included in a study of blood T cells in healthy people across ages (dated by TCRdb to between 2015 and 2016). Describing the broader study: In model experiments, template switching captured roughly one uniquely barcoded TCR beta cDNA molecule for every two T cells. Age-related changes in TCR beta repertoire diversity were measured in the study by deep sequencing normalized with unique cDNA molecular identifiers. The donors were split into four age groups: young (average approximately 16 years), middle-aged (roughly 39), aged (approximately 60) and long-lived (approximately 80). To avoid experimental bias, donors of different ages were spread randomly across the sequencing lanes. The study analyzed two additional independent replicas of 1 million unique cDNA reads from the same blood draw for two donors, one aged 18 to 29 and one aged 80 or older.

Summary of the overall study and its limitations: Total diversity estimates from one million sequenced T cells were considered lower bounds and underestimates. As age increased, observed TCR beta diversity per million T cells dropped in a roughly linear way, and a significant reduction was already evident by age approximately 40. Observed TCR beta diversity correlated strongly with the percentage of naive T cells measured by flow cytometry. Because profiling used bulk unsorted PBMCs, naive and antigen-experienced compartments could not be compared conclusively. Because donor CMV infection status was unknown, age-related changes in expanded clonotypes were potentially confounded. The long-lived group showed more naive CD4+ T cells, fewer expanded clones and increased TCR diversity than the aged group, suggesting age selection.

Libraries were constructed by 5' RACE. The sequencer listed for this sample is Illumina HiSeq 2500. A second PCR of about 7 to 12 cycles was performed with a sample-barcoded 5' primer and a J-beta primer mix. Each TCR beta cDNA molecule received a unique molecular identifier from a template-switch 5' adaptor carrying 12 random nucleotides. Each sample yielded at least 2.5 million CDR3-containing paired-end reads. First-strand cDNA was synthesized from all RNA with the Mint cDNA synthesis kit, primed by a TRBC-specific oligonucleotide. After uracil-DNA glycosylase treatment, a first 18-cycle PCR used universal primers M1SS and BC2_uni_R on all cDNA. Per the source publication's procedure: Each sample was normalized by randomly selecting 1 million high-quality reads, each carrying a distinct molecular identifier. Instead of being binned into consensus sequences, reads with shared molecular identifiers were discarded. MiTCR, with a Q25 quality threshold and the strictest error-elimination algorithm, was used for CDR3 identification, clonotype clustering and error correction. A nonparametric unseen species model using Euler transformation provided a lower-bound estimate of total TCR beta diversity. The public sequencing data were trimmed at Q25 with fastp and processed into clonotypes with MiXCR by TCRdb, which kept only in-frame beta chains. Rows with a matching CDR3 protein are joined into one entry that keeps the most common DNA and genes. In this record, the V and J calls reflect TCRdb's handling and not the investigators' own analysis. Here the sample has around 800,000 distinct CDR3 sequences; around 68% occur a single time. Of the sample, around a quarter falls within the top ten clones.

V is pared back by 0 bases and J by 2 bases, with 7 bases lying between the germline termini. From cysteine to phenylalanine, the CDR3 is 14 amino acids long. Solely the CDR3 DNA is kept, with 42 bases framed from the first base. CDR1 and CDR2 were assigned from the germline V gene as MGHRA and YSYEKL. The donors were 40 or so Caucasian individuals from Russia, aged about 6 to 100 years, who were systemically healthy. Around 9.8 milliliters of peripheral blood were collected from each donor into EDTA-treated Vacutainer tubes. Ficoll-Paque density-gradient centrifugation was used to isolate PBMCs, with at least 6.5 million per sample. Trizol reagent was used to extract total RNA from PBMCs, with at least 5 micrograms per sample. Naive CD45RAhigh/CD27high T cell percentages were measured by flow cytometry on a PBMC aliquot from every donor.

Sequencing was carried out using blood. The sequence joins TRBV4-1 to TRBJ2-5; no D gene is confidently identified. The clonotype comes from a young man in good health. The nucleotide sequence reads TGCGCCAGCAGCCAAGATTGGTCACAAGAGACCCAGTACTTC. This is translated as CASSQDWSQETQYF.